Listed below are T cell receptor beta chains from one sample, sequenced in a study of vaccination and CD4 T cells after COVID-19. Via MiXCR, TCRdb re-called the PCR reads, giving one row per CDR3 protein. This table has about 19,000 distinct CDR3 sequences, about half appearing once. No antigen has been assigned to these receptors. The sequencing here drew on CD4+ T cells from blood, cultured in vitro, taken before SARS-CoV-2 vaccination. The receptors derive from a human donor who had recovered from COVID-19. The CDR3 runs from the conserved cysteine through the conserved F or W. The order of the fields is D gene, J gene, V gene, clone size, CDR3 DNA, CDR3 protein. The D gene is left open where the match is weak. The listing skips clone size in some rows; elsewhere it reads once, few, many or a size class.

.,TRBJ1-1,TRBV10-3,.,TGTGCCATCAGTCCCCTAGGCGCGGACGACACTGAAGCTTTCTTT,CAISPLGADDTEAFF
.,TRBJ1-2,TRBV7-8,few,TGTGCCAGCAGCTCACCGGACACGACGGTATACTATGGCTACACCTTC,CASSSPDTTVYYGYTF
TRBD2,TRBJ2-1,TRBV11-3,.,TGTGCCAGCAGCCTTAGCGGGGTTAACTACAATGAGCAGTTCTTC,CASSLSGVNYNEQFF
.,TRBJ1-2,TRBV7-2,.,TGTGCCAGCAGCCCCCCCGCAGGAACTAACTATGGCTACACCTTC,CASSPPAGTNYGYTF
.,TRBJ2-3,TRBV12-3/TRBV12-4,.,TGTGCCAGCAGCGCCGTGCTCCCCCCAGATACGCAGTATTTT,CASSAVLPPDTQYF
TRBD2,TRBJ2-1,TRBV20-1,few,TGCAGTGCTAGAGATCCTAGCGGGAATGGGAATGAGCAGTTCTTC,CSARDPSGNGNEQFF
TRBD1,TRBJ1-2,TRBV28,few,TGTGCCAGCAGTCTTCTCCGTTTAGGGGGCGCAGGCTATGGCTACACCTTC,CASSLLRLGGAGYGYTF
.,TRBJ2-1,TRBV4-2,.,TGTGCCAGCAGCCAAGGCCCTTCTCAAAGGGGCTACACGGATGAGCAGTTCTTC,CASSQGPSQRGYTDEQFF
TRBD1,TRBJ1-1,TRBV6-1,.,TGTGCCAGCAGTATTTCAGACAGGGGGCTATGGGGAGCTTTCTTT,CASSISDRGLWGAFF
.,TRBJ1-2,TRBV7-9,.,TGTGCCAGCAGCCCAGACAACTATGGCTACACCTTC,CASSPDNYGYTF
.,TRBJ1-5,TRBV19,.,TGTGCCAGTAGCCTCCCCACCAGGGTATACAATCAGCCCCAGCATTTT,CASSLPTRVYNQPQHF
TRBD2,TRBJ2-7,TRBV20-1,few,TGCAGTGCTAGAGAGATCCGGCGGGGACTATCCTACGAGCAGTACTTC,CSAREIRRGLSYEQYF
TRBD1,TRBJ2-7,TRBV6-1,.,TGTGCCACTGGACAGGGGGGCTACGAGCAGTACTTC,CATGQGGYEQYF
TRBD1,TRBJ1-5,TRBV27,.,TGTGCCAGCAGAAAGTTCACCGGGACAGGGGAAGTGGGTCAGCCCCAGCATTTT,CASRKFTGTGEVGQPQHF
.,TRBJ2-7,TRBV6-1,.,TGTGCCAGCAGTCACAGGGCCGGAATATCCTACGAGCAGTACTTC,CASSHRAGISYEQYF
TRBD1,TRBJ2-5,TRBV5-1,.,TGCGCCAGCAGGATAACAGGGGGAAGAGTGGAGACCCAGTACTTC,CASRITGGRVETQYF
TRBD2,TRBJ2-1,TRBV19,.,TGTGCCAGTAGTATAGGCCCGACTAGCGGGAGAGGGGCCTACAATGAGCAGTTCTTC,CASSIGPTSGRGAYNEQFF
TRBD1,TRBJ1-1,TRBV19,few,TGTGCCAGTAGTATAGGGGGACAGCTGAACACTGAAGCTTTCTTT,CASSIGGQLNTEAFF
.,TRBJ2-7,TRBV5-1,few,TGCGCCAGCGCGGGTCCCGACTCCTACGAGCAGTACTTC,CASAGPDSYEQYF
.,TRBJ1-5,TRBV28,.,TGTGCCAGCAGCCCCCTTAGGGCAGCAAGCAATCAGCCCCAGCATTTT,CASSPLRAASNQPQHF
.,TRBJ2-5,TRBV20-1,.,TGCAGTGCTCAGATCGGAGGGAGACAGACCCAGTACTTC,CSAQIGGRQTQYF
.,TRBJ2-5,TRBV20-1,.,TGCAGCGCAGAGTACCAAGAGACCCAGTACTTC,CSAEYQETQYF
TRBD2,TRBJ2-7,TRBV6-1,.,TGTGCCAGCAAGCTACTAGCGGAAAGCTACGAGCAGTACTTC,CASKLLAESYEQYF
.,TRBJ1-6,TRBV5-1,.,TGCGCCAGCAGCTTGGACCCCAATTCACCCCTCCACTTT,CASSLDPNSPLHF
.,TRBJ2-7,TRBV6-5,few,TGTGCCAGCAGTTCCCCTCTAGCGATCTACGAGCAGTACTTC,CASSSPLAIYEQYF
.,TRBJ2-3,TRBV6-4,.,TGTGCCAGCAGTGCGGGGGCAGGGGCGCCCACAGATACGCAGTATTTT,CASSAGAGAPTDTQYF
.,TRBJ2-3,TRBV20-1,.,TGCAGTGCTAGTGGGGGGCTAGGCCGAGGGACGGATACGCAGTATTTT,CSASGGLGRGTDTQYF
.,TRBJ2-5,TRBV5-4,.,TGTGCCAGCAGCGATATGACAAGCCAAGAGACCCAGTACTTC,CASSDMTSQETQYF
TRBD2,TRBJ2-7,TRBV27,.,TGTGCCAGCAGTTTAGTAGCCAGCGGGAGGGGGTACGAGCAGTACTTC,CASSLVASGRGYEQYF
TRBD1,TRBJ1-4,TRBV27,few,TGTGCCAGCAGCCAGTTATTCGGACAGGGCAGTGAAAAACTGTTTTTT,CASSQLFGQGSEKLFF
TRBD2,TRBJ2-3,TRBV19,few,TGTGCCAGTAGTCCTCTAGCGGGAGAGGGCACAGATACGCAGTATTTT,CASSPLAGEGTDTQYF
TRBD2,TRBJ2-2,TRBV19,few,TGTGCCAGTAGACTAGCGGGAGAAGGGGAGCTGTTTTTT,CASRLAGEGELFF
.,TRBJ2-7,TRBV30,few,TGTGCCTGGAGTGTCCAAGGAGGGTACGAGCAGTACTTC,CAWSVQGGYEQYF
.,TRBJ2-5,TRBV27,few,TGTGCCAGCAGTAAAACAGGGTTTAGGGAGACCCAGTACTTC,CASSKTGFRETQYF
TRBD2,TRBJ2-7,TRBV4-2,.,TGTGCCAGCAGCCAAGGAAGGCGGGAGAGCCCCTCCGAGCAGTACTTC,CASSQGRRESPSEQYF
.,TRBJ1-4,TRBV15,.,TGTGCCACCAGGGCCGGGACACTTAATGAAAAACTGTTTTTT,CATRAGTLNEKLFF
TRBD2,TRBJ2-3,TRBV6-1,few,TGTGCCAGCAGTAGGTTAGCGGGAGTGGGAACAGATACGCAGTATTTT,CASSRLAGVGTDTQYF
.,TRBJ2-5,TRBV27,.,TGTGCCAGCAGCCGGACTGGTCAAGAGACCCAGTACTTC,CASSRTGQETQYF
.,TRBJ1-2,TRBV6-1,.,TGTGCCAGCAGTGAAGTCTACCGAAACTATGGCTACACCTTC,CASSEVYRNYGYTF
.,TRBJ2-2,TRBV6-1,.,TGTGCCAGCAGTGTACGGGGATCAACCGGGGAGCTGTTTTTT,CASSVRGSTGELFF
.,TRBJ1-1,TRBV20-1,.,TGCAGTGCGGCGACAGTACCTACTAAGACTGAAGCTTTCTTT,CSAATVPTKTEAFF
TRBD1,TRBJ2-2,TRBV19,.,TGTGCCAGTAGAGCCGGGACAGGTCGTTACGCGGAGCTGTTTTTT,CASRAGTGRYAELFF
.,TRBJ1-2,TRBV29-1,.,TGCAGCGTTGATAGGGTCGGGGGCTATGGCTACACCTTC,CSVDRVGGYGYTF
TRBD1,TRBJ1-5,TRBV7-8,.,TGTGCCAGCACCCCGGCGGGACAGAGGGATCAGCCCCAGCATTTT,CASTPAGQRDQPQHF
.,TRBJ2-5,TRBV30,.,TGTGCCTGGAGCGTGGTTAGTTCTGAAGAGACCCAGTACTTC,CAWSVVSSEETQYF
TRBD1,TRBJ1-6,TRBV10-2,few,TGCGCCAGCAGTGACCTGACAGGGCACAATTCACCCCTCCACTTT,CASSDLTGHNSPLHF
.,TRBJ1-3,TRBV27,few,TGTGCCAGCAGTTTGGGGGGCACTGGAAACACCATATATTTT,CASSLGGTGNTIYF
.,TRBJ2-7,TRBV4-1,.,TGCGCCAGCAGCCAAGATAGGGGAGCAGCCTACGAGCAGTACTTC,CASSQDRGAAYEQYF
.,TRBJ2-2,TRBV18,.,TGTGCCAGCTCACCAGTGTTTTCACTTACCGGGGAGCTGTTTTTT,CASSPVFSLTGELFF
.,TRBJ1-5,TRBV6-1,few,TGTGCCAGCAGTGGAAACAGGGTAGGCCAGCCCCAGCATTTT,CASSGNRVGQPQHF
TRBD2,TRBJ2-2,TRBV6-1,.,TGTGCCAGCAGCCCCGTGGGACTAGCGGGAGTTACCGGGGAGCTGTTTTTT,CASSPVGLAGVTGELFF
TRBD1,TRBJ1-5,TRBV6-1,.,TGTGCCAGCAGCCCCCGGACAGGGAGGCAGGGACAGCCCCAGCATTTT,CASSPRTGRQGQPQHF